The rows below give T cell receptor beta chains drawn from one sample of a study of control samples from healthy donors and cancer patients. Profiled with immunoSEQ multiplex PCR; TCRdb holds only in-frame clones, not every one. Among 130,000 or so clones listed, roughly 90% were seen once. Material for sequencing was blood. These receptors came from a man in his fifties in good health. CDR3s include the opening cysteine and the closing phenylalanine or tryptophan. Fields, in order: D gene, J gene, V gene, clone size, CDR3 protein, CDR3 DNA. The D gene is left open where the match is weak. Size tells how often a clone was seen (once, few, many) or the class of an expanded clone, and some rows leave it out.

. | TRBJ2-7 | TRBV12-3/TRBV12-4 | . | CASSPGVRYEQYF | TGTGCCAGCAGTCCTGGTGTGAGGTACGAGCAGTACTTC
. | TRBJ1-1 | TRBV6-5 | . | CATHTVGGGAFF | TGTGCCACCCACACCGTCGGGGGGGGAGCTTTCTTT
. | TRBJ2-2 | TRBV7-3 | . | CASSSAVTGELFF | TGTGCCAGCAGCTCCGCCGTGACCGGGGAGCTGTTTTTT
. | TRBJ2-2 | TRBV28 | . | CASSLWAGENTGELFF | TGTGCCAGCAGTTTATGGGCCGGAGAGAACACCGGGGAGCTGTTTTTT
TRBD2 | TRBJ2-3 | TRBV28 | . | CASSRGLAGGADTQYF | TGTGCCAGCAGCCGGGGACTAGCGGGGGGTGCAGATACGCAGTATTTT
. | TRBJ1-2 | TRBV27 | . | CARINGYTF | TGTGCCAGGATAAATGGCTACACCTTC
TRBD1 | TRBJ1-1 | TRBV5-1 | . | CASSLVGQGGNTEAFF | TGCGCCAGCAGCTTGGTAGGACAGGGGGGTAACACTGAAGCTTTCTTT
. | TRBJ2-5 | TRBV6-5 | . | CASRRGTTSETQYF | TGTGCCAGCCGGAGAGGAACGACTTCAGAGACCCAGTACTTC
. | TRBJ2-3 | TRBV30 | few | CAWSEGFSTDTQYF | TGTGCCTGGAGTGAAGGATTTAGCACAGATACGCAGTATTTT
TRBD2 | TRBJ2-1 | TRBV24-1 | . | CATTSGGALSYNEQFF | TGTGCCACTACTAGCGGGGGGGCTCTCTCCTACAATGAGCAGTTCTTC